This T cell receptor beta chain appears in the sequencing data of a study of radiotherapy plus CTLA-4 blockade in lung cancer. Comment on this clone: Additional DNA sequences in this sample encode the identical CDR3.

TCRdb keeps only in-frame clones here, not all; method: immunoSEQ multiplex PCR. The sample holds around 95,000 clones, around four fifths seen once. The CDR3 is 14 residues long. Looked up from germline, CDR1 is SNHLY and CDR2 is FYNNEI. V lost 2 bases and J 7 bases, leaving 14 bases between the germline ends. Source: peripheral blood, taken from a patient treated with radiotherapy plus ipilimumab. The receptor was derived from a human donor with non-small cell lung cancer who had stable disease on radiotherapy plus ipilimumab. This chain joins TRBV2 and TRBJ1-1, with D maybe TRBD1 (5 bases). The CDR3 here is CASSEWGLSGEAFF. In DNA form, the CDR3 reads TGTGCCAGCAGTGAATGGGGACTGTCCGGTGAAGCTTTCTTT.